Listed below are T cell receptor beta chains from one sample, sequenced in a study of pediatric ulcerative colitis. Sequencing used immunoSEQ multiplex PCR; TCRdb keeps in-frame clones, though not all of them. Here the sample spans 55,000 to 80,000 clones, 70% to 85% being singletons. Sequencing used blood. The receptor set was obtained from a boy aged 5 to 17 with moderate ulcerative colitis. Each CDR3 is given with its conserved first and last residue. D genes are given only for firm matches. A clone size is listed for some rows: how often the clone was seen (once, few, many), or a class if it is expanded.

>TRBJ2-2|NA|once|TRBV10-2
CASRDSANTGELFF
TGCGCCAGCAGGGACAGTGCGAACACCGGGGAGCTGTTTTTT
>TRBJ2-7|TRBD1|NA|TRBV7-9
CASSPWDRTISYEQYF
TGTGCCAGCAGCCCGTGGGACAGAACGATTTCCTACGAGCAGTACTTC
>TRBJ1-1|NA|NA|TRBV19
CASSPGVAEAFF
TGTGCCAGTAGTCCAGGGGTGGCGGAAGCTTTCTTT
>TRBJ1-2|NA|NA|TRBV2
CASSYMEKGPYGYTF
TGTGCCAGCAGTTACATGGAAAAGGGACCCTATGGCTACACCTTC
>TRBJ1-2|NA|few|TRBV27
CASRRGWGYTF
TGTGCCAGCAGGAGGGGCTGGGGCTACACCTTC
>TRBJ1-1|TRBD1|NA|TRBV5-4
CASSGEGAMRNTEAFF
TGTGCCAGCAGCGGGGAGGGGGCTATGAGGAACACTGAAGCTTTCTTT
>TRBJ1-4|NA|NA|TRBV5-5
CASSPGAGVNEKLFF
TGTGCCAGCAGCCCCGGGGCGGGGGTTAATGAAAAACTGTTTTTT
>TRBJ2-4|NA|NA|TRBV6-1
CASSELQVQYF
TGTGCCAGCAGTGAATTACAGGTTCAGTACTTC
>TRBJ2-2|TRBD1|few|TRBV29-1
CSVGQGPTGELFF
TGCAGCGTCGGACAGGGGCCCACCGGGGAGCTGTTTTTT
>TRBJ2-3|NA|NA|TRBV30
CAWHGGGGLTDTQYF
TGTGCCTGGCATGGAGGAGGCGGACTTACAGATACGCAGTATTTT
>TRBJ2-7|NA|NA|TRBV9
CASSLSGSFYEQYF
TGTGCCAGCAGCCTCAGCGGTAGTTTCTACGAGCAGTACTTC
>TRBJ2-6|NA|NA|TRBV6-5
CASSSLGHPGANVLTF
TGTGCCAGCAGTTCGCTTGGTCACCCTGGGGCCAACGTCCTGACTTTC
>TRBJ2-1|NA|NA|TRBV18
CASSPKNEQFF
TGTGCCAGCTCACCCAAAAATGAGCAGTTCTTC
>TRBJ1-5|NA|NA|TRBV6-1
CASRPPGGIGKPQHF
TGTGCCAGCAGGCCCCCTGGGGGTATTGGGAAGCCCCAGCATTTT
>TRBJ2-7|NA|NA|TRBV6-5
CASSYDRRSSYEQYF
TGTGCCAGCAGTTACGACAGGAGGAGCTCCTACGAGCAGTACTTC
>TRBJ1-3|TRBD1|NA|TRBV29-1
CSVVKTGSPGNTIYF
TGCAGCGTTGTCAAGACAGGGTCCCCTGGAAACACCATATATTTT
>TRBJ1-5|NA|few|TRBV19
CASSIAQIGNQPQHF
TGTGCCAGTAGTATTGCCCAAATCGGCAATCAGCCCCAGCATTTT
>TRBJ1-3|NA|NA|TRBV9
CASSDATGGFSGNTIYF
TGTGCCAGCAGCGATGCGACCGGGGGATTTTCTGGAAACACCATATATTTT
>TRBJ1-2|NA|NA|TRBV5-1
CASSSGAVNYGYTF
TGCGCCAGCAGCTCGGGGGCCGTGAACTATGGCTACACCTTC
>TRBJ1-2|NA|NA|TRBV5-6
CASSLNRISRSGGYTF
TGTGCCAGCAGCTTGAACAGGATATCAAGGAGTGGTGGCTACACCTTC
>TRBJ2-6|TRBD1|NA|TRBV5-1
CASSLPGTGNNTLGANVLTF
TGCGCCAGCAGCTTACCCGGGACAGGGAACAATACTCTGGGTGCCAACGTCCTGACTTTC
>TRBJ2-2|NA|NA|TRBV6-4
CASSDSGAPAGELFF
TGTGCCAGCAGTGACTCGGGGGCTCCGGCCGGGGAGCTGTTTTTT
>TRBJ2-7|TRBD1|once|TRBV11-2
CASSSDREIYEQYF
TGTGCCAGCAGCTCCGACAGGGAAATTTACGAGCAGTACTTC
>TRBJ1-6|NA|few|TRBV19
CASSDEGYYSPLHF
TGTGCCAGTAGCGATGAGGGCTATTATTCACCCCTCCACTTT
>TRBJ1-1|TRBD1|NA|TRBV29-1
CSVTRDRVRDTEAFF
TGCAGCGTTACCCGGGACAGGGTTCGGGACACTGAAGCTTTCTTT
>TRBJ2-7|NA|NA|TRBV7-9
CASSFDGGPIMEQYF
TGTGCCAGCAGCTTCGACGGGGGGCCCATAATGGAGCAGTACTTC
>TRBJ1-1|NA|once|TRBV27
CASSNRYTEAFF
TGTGCCAGCAGTAACAGGTACACTGAAGCTTTCTTT
>TRBJ1-1|NA|NA|TRBV18
CASSQWTANTEAFF
TGTGCCAGCTCACAATGGACAGCTAACACTGAAGCTTTCTTT
>TRBJ2-7|NA|NA|TRBV6-5
CASSYQFRTGRDEQYF
TGTGCCAGCAGTTACCAGTTCCGGACAGGGAGGGACGAGCAGTACTTC
>TRBJ2-7|TRBD1|NA|TRBV5-1
CASSLTGVVYEQYF
TGCGCCAGCAGCTTGACAGGGGTGGTCTACGAGCAGTACTTC
>TRBJ1-2|NA|NA|TRBV2
CASSEIGVNSYGYTF
TGTGCCAGCAGTGAAATTGGGGTAAACAGCTATGGCTACACCTTC
>TRBJ2-7|NA|NA|TRBV5-1
CASSPGELRREQYF
TGCGCCAGCAGCCCAGGGGAATTGCGGCGCGAGCAGTACTTC
>TRBJ2-7|TRBD2|NA|TRBV10-2
CASRGLAGGIHYEQYF
TGCGCCAGCCGGGGGCTAGCGGGGGGGATACACTACGAGCAGTACTTC
>TRBJ2-5|NA|NA|TRBV18
CASSPTGTFRSETQYF
TGTGCCAGCTCACCTACCGGGACCTTCCGGTCTGAGACCCAGTACTTC
>TRBJ1-2|NA|NA|TRBV7-8
CASRPDGRYGYTF
TGTGCCAGCAGGCCTGACGGCCGATATGGCTACACCTTC
>TRBJ2-5|NA|NA|TRBV30
CAWSRNSKETQYF
TGTGCCTGGAGTCGGAACAGTAAAGAGACCCAGTACTTC
>TRBJ2-5|TRBD2|NA|TRBV4-1
CASSQVGRETQYF
TGCGCCAGCAGCCAGGTCGGGAGGGAGACCCAGTACTTC
>TRBJ1-3|NA|NA|TRBV9
CASSVGPGTGNTIYF
TGTGCCAGCAGCGTAGGGCCAGGGACAGGAAACACCATATATTTT
>TRBJ1-2|NA|NA|TRBV4-1
CASSQDLRPNYGYTF
TGCGCCAGCAGCCAAGATCTTAGACCGAACTATGGCTACACCTTC
>TRBJ1-1|NA|NA|TRBV5-1
CASSLGEDAEAFF
TGCGCCAGCAGCTTGGGAGAGGACGCTGAAGCTTTCTTT
>TRBJ1-1|NA|few|TRBV19
CASSRATEAFF
TGTGCCAGTAGTCGGGCCACTGAAGCTTTCTTT
>TRBJ1-3|NA|NA|TRBV10-1
CASSNPPTIYF
TGCGCCAGCAGTAACCCCCCCACCATATATTTT
>TRBJ1-2|NA|NA|TRBV6-5
CASSFQQNYGYTF
TGTGCCAGCAGTTTCCAACAAAACTATGGCTACACCTTC
>TRBJ1-3|NA|few|TRBV30
CAWGSGGSSGNTIYF
TGTGCCTGGGGGTCCGGCGGGAGCTCTGGAAACACCATATATTTT
>TRBJ1-2|NA|NA|TRBV4-1
CASSQPWKRGYGYTF
TGCGCCAGCAGCCAACCCTGGAAGCGTGGCTATGGCTACACCTTC
>TRBJ2-5|TRBD2|NA|TRBV7-2
CASSLGGSAGGETQYF
TGTGCCAGCAGCTTGGGGGGTTCAGCGGGAGGAGAGACCCAGTACTTC
>TRBJ1-6|NA|NA|TRBV5-4
CASSLGGLPMNSPLHF
TGTGCCAGCAGCTTGGGGGGACTTCCGATGAATTCACCCCTCCACTTT
>TRBJ1-2|NA|few|TRBV30
CAWRQQATNYGYTF
TGTGCCTGGAGGCAACAGGCTACGAACTATGGCTACACCTTC
>TRBJ2-6|NA|once|TRBV5-1
CASRLGNSGAGANVLTF
TGCGCCAGCAGACTTGGGAACTCCGGCGCTGGGGCCAACGTCCTGACTTTC
>TRBJ2-2|TRBD2|NA|TRBV7-6
CASSPGVAGGPRSTGELFF
TGTGCCAGCAGCCCCGGGGTAGCGGGAGGGCCTAGGAGCACCGGGGAGCTGTTTTTT
>TRBJ1-1|NA|NA|TRBV6-6
CASSYATLENTEAFF
TGTGCCAGCAGTTACGCGACACTTGAGAACACTGAAGCTTTCTTT
>TRBJ2-3|TRBD2|NA|TRBV5-1
CASSSGLAGGTETDTQYF
TGCGCCAGCAGCTCGGGACTAGCGGGGGGCACTGAGACAGATACGCAGTATTTT
>TRBJ2-5|NA|NA|TRBV5-1
CASSSLTGKPETQYF
TGCGCCAGCAGCTCGCTCACAGGGAAGCCGGAGACCCAGTACTTC
>TRBJ1-1|NA|NA|TRBV13
CASSLGRTAMNTEAFF
TGTGCCAGCAGCTTAGGCCGGACAGCAATGAACACTGAAGCTTTCTTT
>TRBJ2-3|NA|NA|TRBV7-6
CASSRDRDTDTQYF
TGTGCCAGCAGTCGGGACCGAGACACAGATACGCAGTATTTT
>TRBJ1-1|TRBD1|NA|TRBV19
CASRKTGGWYTEAFF
TGTGCCAGTAGAAAGACAGGGGGTTGGTACACTGAAGCTTTCTTT
>TRBJ2-5|TRBD2|NA|TRBV9
CASSAGLAAYQETQYF
TGTGCCAGCAGCGCCGGACTAGCGGCGTACCAAGAGACCCAGTACTTC
>TRBJ1-1|NA|NA|TRBV7-3
CASSPRAMNTEAFF
TGTGCCAGCAGCCCCAGGGCGATGAACACTGAAGCTTTCTTT
>TRBJ2-7|TRBD2|once|TRBV19
CASSTGTIRYEQYF
TGTGCCAGTAGTACGGGGACTATCCGATACGAGCAGTACTTC
>TRBJ2-5|NA|once|TRBV7-3
CASSLGPQETQYF
TGTGCCAGCAGCTTAGGGCCTCAAGAGACCCAGTACTTC